This T cell receptor (beta chain) was sequenced in a study of PD-1 blockade in mismatch repair-deficient tumors. Study conclusions and caveats: Tumor-resident clones, often absent from pretreatment blood, expanded after pembrolizumab and then contracted.

The CDR3 totals 15 residues. The V end was cut by 4 bases, the J end by 3 bases, with 16 bases between. The germline V gene has CDR1 MGHRA and CDR2 YSYEKL. This clone was observed a handful of times. Its matching antigen is unknown. Measured with immunoSEQ multiplex PCR; TCRdb has only the in-frame clones, and not every one. The table records around 120,000 clones, 85% to 90% of them present only once. The receptor was derived from an adult with mismatch repair-deficient cancer. The chain uses TRBV4-1 and TRBJ2-7, with D perhaps TRBD1 (6 bases). Material: peripheral blood, obtained 44 weeks after starting pembrolizumab. The CDR3 loop reads CASSPVQGWNYEQYF. The CDR3, as DNA: TGCGCCAGCAGCCCGGTCCAGGGGTGGAACTACGAGCAGTACTTC.